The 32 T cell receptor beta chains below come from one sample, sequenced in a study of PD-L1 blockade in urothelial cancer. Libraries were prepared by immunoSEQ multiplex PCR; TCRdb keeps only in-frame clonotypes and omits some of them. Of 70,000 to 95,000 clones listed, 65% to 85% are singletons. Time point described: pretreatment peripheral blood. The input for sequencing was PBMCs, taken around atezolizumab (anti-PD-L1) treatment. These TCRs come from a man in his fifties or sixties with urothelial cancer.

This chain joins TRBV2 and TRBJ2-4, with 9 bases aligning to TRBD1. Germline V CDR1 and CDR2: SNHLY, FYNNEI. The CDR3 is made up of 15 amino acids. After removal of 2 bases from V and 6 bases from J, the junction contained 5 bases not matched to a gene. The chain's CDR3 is CASSERPGQGNIQYF. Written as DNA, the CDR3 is TGTGCCAGCAGTGAAAGGCCGGGACAGGGAAACATTCAGTACTTC.

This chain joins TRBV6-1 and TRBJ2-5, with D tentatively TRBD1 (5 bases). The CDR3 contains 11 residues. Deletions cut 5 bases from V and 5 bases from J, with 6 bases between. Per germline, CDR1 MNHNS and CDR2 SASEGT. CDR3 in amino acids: CASSRQETQYF. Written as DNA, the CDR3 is TGTGCCAGCAGTAGACAGGAGACCCAGTACTTC.

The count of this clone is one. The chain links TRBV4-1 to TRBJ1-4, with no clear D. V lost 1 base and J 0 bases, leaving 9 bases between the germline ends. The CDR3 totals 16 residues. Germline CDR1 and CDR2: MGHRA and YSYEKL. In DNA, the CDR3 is TGCGCCAGCAGCCAAGGTTATCGCGCAACTAATGAAAAACTGTTTTTT. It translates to CASSQGYRATNEKLFF.

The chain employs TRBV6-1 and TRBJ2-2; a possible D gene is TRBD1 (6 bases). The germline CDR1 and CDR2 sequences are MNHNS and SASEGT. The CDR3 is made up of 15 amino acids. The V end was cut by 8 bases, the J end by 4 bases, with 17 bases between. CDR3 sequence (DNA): TGTGCCAGCTCCAGACAGGTCCGAAGCACCGGGGAGCTGTTTTTT. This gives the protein CASSRQVRSTGELFF.

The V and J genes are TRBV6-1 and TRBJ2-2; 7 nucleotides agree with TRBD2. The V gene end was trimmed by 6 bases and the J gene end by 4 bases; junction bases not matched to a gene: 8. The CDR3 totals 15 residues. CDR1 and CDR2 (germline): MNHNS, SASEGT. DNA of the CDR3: TGTGCCAGCAGGGATGGGAGGGCGGTCACCGGGGAGCTGTTTTTT. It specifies CASRDGRAVTGELFF.

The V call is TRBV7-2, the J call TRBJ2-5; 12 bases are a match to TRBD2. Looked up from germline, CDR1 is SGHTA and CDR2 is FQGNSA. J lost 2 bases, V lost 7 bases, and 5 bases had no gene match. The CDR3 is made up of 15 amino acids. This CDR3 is CASTRGLAGQETQYF. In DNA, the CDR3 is TGTGCCAGCACCAGAGGACTAGCGGGACAAGAGACCCAGTACTTC. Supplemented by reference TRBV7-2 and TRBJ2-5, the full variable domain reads GAGVSQSPSNKVTEKGKDVELRCDPISGHTALYWYRQSLGQGLEFLIYFQGNSAPDKSGLPSDRFSAERTGGSVSTLTIQRTQQEDSAVYLCASTRGLAGQETQYFGPGTRLLVL.

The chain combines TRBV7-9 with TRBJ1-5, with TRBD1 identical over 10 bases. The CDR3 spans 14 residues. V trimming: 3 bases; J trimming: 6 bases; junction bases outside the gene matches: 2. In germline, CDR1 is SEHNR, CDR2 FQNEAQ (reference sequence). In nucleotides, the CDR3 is TGTGCCAGCAGCTTGCGACAGGGGGCTCAGCCCCAGCATTTT. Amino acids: CASSLRQGAQPQHF.

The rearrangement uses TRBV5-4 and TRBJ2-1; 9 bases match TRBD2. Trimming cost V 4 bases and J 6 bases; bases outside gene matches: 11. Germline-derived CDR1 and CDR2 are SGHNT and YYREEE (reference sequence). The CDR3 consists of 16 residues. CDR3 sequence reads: CASSVAGGRAINEQFF. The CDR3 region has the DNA TGTGCCAGCAGCGTGGCTGGCGGGAGGGCCATCAATGAGCAGTTCTTC.

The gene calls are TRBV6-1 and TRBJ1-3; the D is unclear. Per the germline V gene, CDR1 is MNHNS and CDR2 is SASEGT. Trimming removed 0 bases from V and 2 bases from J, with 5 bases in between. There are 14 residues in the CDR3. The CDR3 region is CASSEAIPGNTIYF. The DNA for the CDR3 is TGTGCCAGCAGTGAAGCTATCCCTGGAAACACCATATATTTT.

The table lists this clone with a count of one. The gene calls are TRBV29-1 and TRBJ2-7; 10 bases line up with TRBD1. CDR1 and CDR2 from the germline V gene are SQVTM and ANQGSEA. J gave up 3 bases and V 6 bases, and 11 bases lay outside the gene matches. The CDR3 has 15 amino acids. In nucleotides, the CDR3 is TGCAGCGTGTGGGCGGGGGGACAGGGGCACTACGAGCAGTACTTC. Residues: CSVWAGGQGHYEQYF.

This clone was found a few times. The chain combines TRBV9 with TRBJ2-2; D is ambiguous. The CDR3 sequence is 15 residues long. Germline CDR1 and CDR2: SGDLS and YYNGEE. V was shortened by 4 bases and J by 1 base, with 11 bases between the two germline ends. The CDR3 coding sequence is TGTGCCAGCAGCCCTCCGGGTCAGAACACCGGGGAGCTGTTTTTT. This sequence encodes CASSPPGQNTGELFF.

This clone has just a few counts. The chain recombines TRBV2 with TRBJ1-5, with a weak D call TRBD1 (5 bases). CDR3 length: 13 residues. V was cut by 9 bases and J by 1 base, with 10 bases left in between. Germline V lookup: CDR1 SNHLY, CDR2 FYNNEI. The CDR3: CARSRGSNQPQHF. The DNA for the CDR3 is TGTGCCAGATCACGGGGGAGCAATCAGCCCCAGCATTTT.

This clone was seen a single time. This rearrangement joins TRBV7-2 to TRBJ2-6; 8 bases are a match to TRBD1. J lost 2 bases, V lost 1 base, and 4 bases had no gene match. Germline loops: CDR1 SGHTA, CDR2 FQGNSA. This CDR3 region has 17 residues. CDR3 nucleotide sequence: TGTGCCAGCAGCTTAGTCCCGGACAGGGCTGGGGCCAACGTCCTGACTTTC. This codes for CASSLVPDRAGANVLTF.

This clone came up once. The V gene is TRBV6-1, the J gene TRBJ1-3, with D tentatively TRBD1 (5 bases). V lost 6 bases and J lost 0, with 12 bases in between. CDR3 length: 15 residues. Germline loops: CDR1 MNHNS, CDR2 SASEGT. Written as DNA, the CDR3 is TGTGCCAGCAGGCAGACAGCTTACTCTGGAAACACCATATATTTT. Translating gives CASRQTAYSGNTIYF.

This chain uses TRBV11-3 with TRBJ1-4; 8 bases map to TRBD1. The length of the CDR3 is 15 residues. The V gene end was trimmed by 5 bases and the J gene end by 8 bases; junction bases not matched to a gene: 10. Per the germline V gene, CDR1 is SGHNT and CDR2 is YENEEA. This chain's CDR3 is CASSALQGVREKLFF. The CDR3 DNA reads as TGTGCCAGCAGCGCATTACAGGGGGTACGGGAAAAACTGTTTTTT.

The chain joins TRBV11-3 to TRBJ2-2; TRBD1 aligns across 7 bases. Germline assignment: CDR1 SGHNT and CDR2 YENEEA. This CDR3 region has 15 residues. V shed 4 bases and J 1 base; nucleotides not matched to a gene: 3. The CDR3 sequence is CASSSGQRNTGELFF. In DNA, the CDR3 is TGTGCCAGCAGCTCGGGACAGAGGAACACCGGGGAGCTGTTTTTT.

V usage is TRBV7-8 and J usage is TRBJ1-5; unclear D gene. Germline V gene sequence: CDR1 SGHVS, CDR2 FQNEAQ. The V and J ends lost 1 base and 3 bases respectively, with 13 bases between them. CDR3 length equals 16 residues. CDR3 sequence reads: CASSLEGASINQPQHF. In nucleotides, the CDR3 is TGTGCCAGCAGCTTAGAGGGAGCCTCAATCAATCAGCCCCAGCATTTT.

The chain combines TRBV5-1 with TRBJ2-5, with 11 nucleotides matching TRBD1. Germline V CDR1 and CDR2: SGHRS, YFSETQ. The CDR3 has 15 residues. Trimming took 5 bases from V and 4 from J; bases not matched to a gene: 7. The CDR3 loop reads CASSFWGTGGETQYF. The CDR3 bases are TGCGCCAGCAGTTTTTGGGGGACAGGGGGAGAGACCCAGTACTTC. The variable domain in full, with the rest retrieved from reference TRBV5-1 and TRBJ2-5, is KAGVTQTPRYLIKTRGQQVTLSCSPISGHRSVSWYQQTPGQGLQFLFEYFSETQRNKGNFPGRFSGRQFSNSRSEMNVSTLELGDSALYLCASSFWGTGGETQYFGPGTRLLVL.

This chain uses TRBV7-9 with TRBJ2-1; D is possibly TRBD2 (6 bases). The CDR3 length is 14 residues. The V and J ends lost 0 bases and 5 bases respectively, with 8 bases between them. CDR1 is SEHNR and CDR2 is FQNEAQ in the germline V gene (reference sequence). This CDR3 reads CASSLATSHNEQFF. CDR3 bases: TGTGCCAGCAGCTTAGCAACTAGCCACAATGAGCAGTTCTTC.

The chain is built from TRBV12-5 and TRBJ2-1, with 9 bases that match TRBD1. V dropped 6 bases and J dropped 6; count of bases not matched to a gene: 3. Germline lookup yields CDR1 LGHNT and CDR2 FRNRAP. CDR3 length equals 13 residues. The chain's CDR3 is CASGRDRVNEQFF. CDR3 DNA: TGTGCTAGTGGACGGGACAGGGTCAATGAGCAGTTCTTC.

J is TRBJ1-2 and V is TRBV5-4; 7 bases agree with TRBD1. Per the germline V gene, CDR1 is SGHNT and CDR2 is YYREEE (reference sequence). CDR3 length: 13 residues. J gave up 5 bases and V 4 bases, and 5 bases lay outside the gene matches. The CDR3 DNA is TGTGCCAGCAGCCACAGGGGAGAGTATGGCTACACCTTC. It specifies CASSHRGEYGYTF.

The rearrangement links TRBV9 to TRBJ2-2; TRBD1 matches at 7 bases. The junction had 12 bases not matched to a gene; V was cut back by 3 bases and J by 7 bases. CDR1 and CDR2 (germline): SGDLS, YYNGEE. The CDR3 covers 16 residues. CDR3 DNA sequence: TGTGCCAGCAGCGCAGGGGGAGTCGGCGTTAACGGGGAGCTGTTTTTT. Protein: CASSAGGVGVNGELFF.

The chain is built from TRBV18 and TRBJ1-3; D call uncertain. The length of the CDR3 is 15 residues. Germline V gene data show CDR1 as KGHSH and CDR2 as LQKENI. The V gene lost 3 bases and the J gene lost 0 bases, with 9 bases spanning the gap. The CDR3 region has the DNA TGTGCCAGCTCACCTTCACGGAGCTCTGGAAACACCATATATTTT. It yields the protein CASSPSRSSGNTIYF. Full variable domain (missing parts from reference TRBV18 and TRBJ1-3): NAGVMQNPRHLVRRRGQEARLRCSPMKGHSHVYWYRQLPEEGLKFMVYLQKENIIDESGMPKERFSAEFPKEGPSILRIQQVVRGDSAAYFCASSPSRSSGNTIYFGEGSWLTVV.

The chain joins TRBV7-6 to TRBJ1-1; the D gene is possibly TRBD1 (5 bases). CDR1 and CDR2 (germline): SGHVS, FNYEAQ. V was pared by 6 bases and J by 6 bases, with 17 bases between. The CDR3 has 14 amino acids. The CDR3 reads CASRRDGQGSEAFF. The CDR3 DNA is TGTGCCAGCAGGAGAGATGGGCAGGGATCTGAAGCTTTCTTT.

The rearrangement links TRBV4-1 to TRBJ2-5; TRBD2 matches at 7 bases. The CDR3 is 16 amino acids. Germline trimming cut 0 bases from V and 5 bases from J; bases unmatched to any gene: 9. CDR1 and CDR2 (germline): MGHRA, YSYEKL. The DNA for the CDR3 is TGCGCCAGCAGCCAAGAGCTTCGCGGGAGTGGCGAGACCCAGTACTTC. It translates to CASSQELRGSGETQYF.

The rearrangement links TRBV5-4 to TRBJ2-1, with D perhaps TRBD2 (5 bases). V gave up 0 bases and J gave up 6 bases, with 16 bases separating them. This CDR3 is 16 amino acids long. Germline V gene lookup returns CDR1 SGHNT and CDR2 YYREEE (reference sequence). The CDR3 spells CASSLDSVGRGNEQFF. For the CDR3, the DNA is TGTGCCAGCAGCTTGGACTCTGTGGGCCGGGGCAATGAGCAGTTCTTC.

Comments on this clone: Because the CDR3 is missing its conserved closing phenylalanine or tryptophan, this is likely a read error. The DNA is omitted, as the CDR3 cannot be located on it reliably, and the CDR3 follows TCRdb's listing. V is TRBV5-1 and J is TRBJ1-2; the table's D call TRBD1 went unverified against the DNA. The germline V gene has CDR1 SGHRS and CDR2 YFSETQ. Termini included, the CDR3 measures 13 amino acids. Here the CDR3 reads CASSSPPQGPLIY.

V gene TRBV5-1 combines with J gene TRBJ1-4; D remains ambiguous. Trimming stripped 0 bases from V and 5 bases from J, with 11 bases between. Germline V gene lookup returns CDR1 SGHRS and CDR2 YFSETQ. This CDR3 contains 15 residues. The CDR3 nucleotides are TGCGCCAGCAGCTTGGCTGGAGGGATGAATGAAAAACTGTTTTTT. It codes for CASSLAGGMNEKLFF. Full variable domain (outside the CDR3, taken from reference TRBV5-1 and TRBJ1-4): KAGVTQTPRYLIKTRGQQVTLSCSPISGHRSVSWYQQTPGQGLQFLFEYFSETQRNKGNFPGRFSGRQFSNSRSEMNVSTLELGDSALYLCASSLAGGMNEKLFFGSGTQLSVL.

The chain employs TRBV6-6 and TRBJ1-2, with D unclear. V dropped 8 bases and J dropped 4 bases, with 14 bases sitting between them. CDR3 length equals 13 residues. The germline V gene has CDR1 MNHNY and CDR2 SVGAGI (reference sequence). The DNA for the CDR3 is TGTGCCAGCCACAGAGGGCGCGGCTATGGCTACACCTTC. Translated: CASHRGRGYGYTF.

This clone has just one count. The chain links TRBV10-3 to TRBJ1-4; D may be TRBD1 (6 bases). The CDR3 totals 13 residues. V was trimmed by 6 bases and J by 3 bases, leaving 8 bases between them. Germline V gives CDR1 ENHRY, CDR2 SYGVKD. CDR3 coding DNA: TGTGCCATCAGACAGGGCGCTAATGAAAAACTGTTTTTT. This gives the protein CAIRQGANEKLFF.

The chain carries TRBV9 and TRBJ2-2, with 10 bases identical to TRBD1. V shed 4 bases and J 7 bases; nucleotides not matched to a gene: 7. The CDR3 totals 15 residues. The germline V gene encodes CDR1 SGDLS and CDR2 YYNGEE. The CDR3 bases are TGTGCCAGCAGCTCGGAGACAGGGGGCAGCGGGGAGCTGTTTTTT. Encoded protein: CASSSETGGSGELFF. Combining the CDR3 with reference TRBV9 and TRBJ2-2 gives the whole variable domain DSGVTQTPKHLITATGQRVTLRCSPRSGDLSVYWYQQSLDQGLQFLIQYYNGEERAKGNILERFSAQQFPDLHSELNLSSLELGDSALYFCASSSETGGSGELFFGEGSRLTVL.

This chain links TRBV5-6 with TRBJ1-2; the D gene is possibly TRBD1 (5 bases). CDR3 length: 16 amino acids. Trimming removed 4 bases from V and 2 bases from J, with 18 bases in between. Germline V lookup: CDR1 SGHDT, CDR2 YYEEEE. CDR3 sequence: CASSPTATVLNYGYTF. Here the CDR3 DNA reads TGTGCCAGCAGCCCGACAGCAACGGTATTAAACTATGGCTACACCTTC.